Listed below are T cell receptor beta chains from one sample, sequenced in a study of identical twins. TCRdb re-derived calls from the 5' RACE reads in MiXCR, one entry per CDR3 protein. The data show around 530,000 distinct CDR3 sequences, with 13% to 15% seen just once and about 0.4% held by the top ten. The sample was also reused in another study, on yellow fever vaccine responses in identical twins.

Input material: CD4+ T cells sorted from blood. Receptor source: a young woman in good health. The CDR3 runs from the conserved cysteine through the conserved F or W. The D gene is left open where the match is weak. Size values are once, few and many counts, or a class for expanded clones, and some rows have none.

clone_size j_call d_call v_call cdr3_aa cdr3_nt
NA TRBJ2-5 NA TRBV10-3 CASAEWGGQETQYF TGTGCCTCCGCCGAGTGGGGTGGGCAAGAGACCCAGTACTTC
few TRBJ1-2 NA TRBV20-1 CSARGETGPGGYTF TGCAGTGCTAGGGGGGAGACAGGTCCGGGTGGCTACACCTTC
NA TRBJ2-2 NA TRBV7-6 CASGFGGELFF TGTGCCAGCGGGTTTGGCGGGGAGCTGTTTTTT
NA TRBJ2-7 NA TRBV21-1 CASSTRSGGSISYEQYF TGTGCCAGCAGCACTAGGTCTGGCGGGAGCATATCCTACGAGCAGTACTTC
few TRBJ2-1 NA TRBV12-3/TRBV12-4 CASNRDQRNNEQFF TGTGCCAGCAATCGGGACCAAAGAAACAATGAGCAGTTCTTC
few TRBJ2-3 TRBD2 TRBV20-1 CSARVPGGATDTQYF TGCAGTGCTAGAGTCCCCGGGGGGGCCACAGATACGCAGTATTTT
few TRBJ2-4 NA TRBV23-1 CASRGGMGKNIQYF TGCGCCAGCAGAGGAGGGATGGGCAAAAACATTCAGTACTTC
few TRBJ1-1 NA TRBV20-1 CSASDRRGGKNTEAFF TGCAGTGCTAGTGATCGGAGGGGGGGCAAGAACACTGAAGCTTTCTTT
NA TRBJ2-7 NA TRBV20-1 CSATGADYEQYF TGCAGTGCTACCGGGGCCGACTACGAGCAGTACTTC
few TRBJ2-2 TRBD2 TRBV20-1 CSAPLAGSTGELFF TGCAGTGCCCCCTTAGCGGGTTCGACCGGGGAGCTGTTTTTT
few TRBJ2-5 NA TRBV3-1 CASSHTTGRETQYF TGTGCCAGCAGCCACACGACAGGCCGAGAGACCCAGTACTTC
few TRBJ1-1 TRBD1 TRBV4-2 CASSQGGQGPSTEAFF TGTGCCAGCAGCCAAGGGGGACAGGGGCCGAGCACTGAAGCTTTCTTT
few TRBJ1-1 NA TRBV11-3 CASSLGSTGFTEAFF TGTGCCAGCAGCTTAGGATCAACAGGGTTCACTGAAGCTTTCTTT
NA TRBJ2-3 NA TRBV7-9 CASRPLAYSTDTQYF TGTGCCAGCAGACCCCTAGCGTATAGCACAGATACGCAGTATTTT
few TRBJ2-2 NA TRBV5-1 CASSLSAEITGELFF TGCGCCAGCAGCTTATCAGCAGAGATCACCGGGGAGCTGTTTTTT
few TRBJ2-3 NA TRBV20-1 CSARAPPSRGVQDTQYF TGCAGTGCTAGAGCCCCACCTTCTAGGGGGGTACAAGATACGCAGTATTTT
few TRBJ2-2 NA TRBV6-5 CASSYSNQANTGELFF TGTGCCAGCAGTTACTCGAATCAAGCGAACACCGGGGAGCTGTTTTTT
NA TRBJ1-6 NA TRBV20-1 CSAFSGSSYNSPLHF TGCAGTGCTTTCTCAGGGAGCTCCTATAATTCACCCCTCCACTTT
NA TRBJ2-5 TRBD2 TRBV20-1 CSARDPRGGRDETQYF TGCAGTGCTAGAGACCCGCGGGGGGGCCGAGATGAGACCCAGTACTTC
NA TRBJ2-1 TRBD2 TRBV28 CASSDDPRTSNEQFF TGTGCCAGCAGTGACGACCCTCGGACTAGCAATGAGCAGTTCTTC
few TRBJ1-6 NA TRBV6-6 CASSYSEGSPLHF TGTGCCAGCAGTTACTCGGAGGGATCACCCCTCCACTTT
NA TRBJ1-1 TRBD1 TRBV6-1 CASSRSGTVNTEAFF TGTGCCAGCAGTAGAAGCGGGACAGTGAACACTGAAGCTTTCTTT
few TRBJ2-1 TRBD2 TRBV11-2 CASSTLPGLAGRIDNEQFF TGTGCCAGCAGTACCTTACCGGGACTAGCGGGGCGAATAGACAATGAGCAGTTCTTC
NA TRBJ2-1 TRBD2 TRBV9 CASSVAGGGAGGEQFF TGTGCCAGCAGCGTAGCTGGCGGGGGGGCAGGGGGTGAGCAGTTCTTC
many TRBJ1-2 NA TRBV29-1 CSVRRGVGYGYTF TGCAGCGTACGCCGGGGGGTAGGCTATGGCTACACCTTC
NA TRBJ2-7 TRBD1 TRBV12-3/TRBV12-4 CASSRWTGQYEQYF TGTGCCAGCAGCCGTTGGACAGGCCAGTACGAGCAGTACTTC
NA TRBJ1-5 TRBD1 TRBV12-3/TRBV12-4 CASSRTGAQQWPQHF TGTGCCAGCAGCCGAACAGGGGCTCAACAATGGCCCCAGCATTTT
few TRBJ2-2 NA TRBV24-1 CATSEAGELFF TGTGCCACCAGTGAGGCCGGGGAGCTGTTTTTT
few TRBJ1-2 NA TRBV15 CATSRDVGYGYTF TGTGCCACCAGCAGAGATGTGGGTTATGGCTACACCTTC
few TRBJ2-6 TRBD1 TRBV18 CASSPAGTGRGANVLTF TGTGCCAGCTCACCAGCCGGGACAGGGCGCGGGGCCAACGTCCTGACTTTC
many TRBJ2-3 NA TRBV15 CATSREEGMTDTQYF TGTGCCACCAGCAGAGAGGAGGGTATGACAGATACGCAGTATTTT
few TRBJ2-4 NA TRBV19 CARGARAKNIQYF TGTGCCAGAGGGGCGAGGGCCAAAAACATTCAGTACTTC
many TRBJ2-3 TRBD2 TRBV5-1 CASKLLAGSTDTQYF TGCGCCAGCAAGTTGCTAGCGGGTAGCACAGATACGCAGTATTTT
NA TRBJ2-7 TRBD2 TRBV28 CASSLGLLTSGRGDPYEQYF TGTGCCAGCAGTTTAGGGCTACTAACTAGCGGGAGGGGAGACCCCTACGAGCAGTACTTC
NA TRBJ2-1 NA TRBV5-8 CASSTKLAGAGEQFF TGTGCCAGCAGCACTAAGCTGGCAGGGGCTGGTGAGCAGTTCTTC
few TRBJ1-1 TRBD1 TRBV3-1 CATGTGNTEAFF TGTGCCACCGGGACAGGGAACACTGAAGCTTTCTTT
NA TRBJ1-1 TRBD1 TRBV3-1 CASRPGQGAAPMNTEAFF TGTGCCAGCAGACCCGGACAGGGTGCGGCGCCTATGAACACTGAAGCTTTCTTT
few TRBJ2-3 TRBD2 TRBV28 CASSRKRSGIRTDTQYF TGTGCCAGCAGTCGAAAGCGAAGCGGGATCCGCACAGATACGCAGTATTTT
few TRBJ1-1 NA TRBV10-3 CAISEWTVNTEAFF TGTGCCATCAGTGAATGGACGGTGAACACTGAAGCTTTCTTT
NA TRBJ2-1 TRBD1 TRBV5-6 CASSSGQVYNEQFF TGTGCCAGCAGCTCCGGACAGGTCTACAATGAGCAGTTCTTC
NA TRBJ2-1 NA TRBV25-1 CASSEPHKDNEQFF TGTGCCAGCAGTGAACCTCACAAGGACAATGAGCAGTTCTTC
NA TRBJ2-3 NA TRBV12-5 CASGSPYPFSPATDTQYF TGTGCTAGTGGTTCGCCGTACCCATTCTCGCCGGCCACAGATACGCAGTATTTT
NA TRBJ2-1 NA TRBV6-1 CASKPSRTADNEQFF TGTGCCAGCAAACCTTCAAGAACTGCGGACAATGAGCAGTTCTTC
NA TRBJ2-5 TRBD1 TRBV6-1 CASSPDRLLRTQYF TGTGCCAGCAGTCCGGACAGGTTGCTGCGGACCCAGTACTTC
NA TRBJ2-2 TRBD1 TRBV6-1 CASSQGADTGELFF TGTGCCAGCAGCCAGGGGGCGGACACCGGGGAGCTGTTTTTT
NA TRBJ2-2 TRBD1 TRBV5-4 CASSLTLGGQALSNTGELFF TGTGCCAGCAGCTTAACCCTGGGGGGACAGGCGCTTTCGAACACCGGGGAGCTGTTTTTT
NA TRBJ2-3 NA TRBV12-3/TRBV12-4 CASSSPGFEMDTQYF TGTGCCAGCAGTTCCCCAGGATTTGAGATGGATACGCAGTATTTT
NA TRBJ2-7 NA TRBV7-8 CASSLSGSPYEQYF TGTGCCAGCAGCTTATCGGGGTCGCCCTACGAGCAGTACTTC
NA TRBJ2-1 NA TRBV5-1 CASSLEPSSGGTPSYNEQFF TGCGCCAGCAGCTTGGAACCCTCTAGCGGAGGGACACCATCCTACAATGAGCAGTTCTTC